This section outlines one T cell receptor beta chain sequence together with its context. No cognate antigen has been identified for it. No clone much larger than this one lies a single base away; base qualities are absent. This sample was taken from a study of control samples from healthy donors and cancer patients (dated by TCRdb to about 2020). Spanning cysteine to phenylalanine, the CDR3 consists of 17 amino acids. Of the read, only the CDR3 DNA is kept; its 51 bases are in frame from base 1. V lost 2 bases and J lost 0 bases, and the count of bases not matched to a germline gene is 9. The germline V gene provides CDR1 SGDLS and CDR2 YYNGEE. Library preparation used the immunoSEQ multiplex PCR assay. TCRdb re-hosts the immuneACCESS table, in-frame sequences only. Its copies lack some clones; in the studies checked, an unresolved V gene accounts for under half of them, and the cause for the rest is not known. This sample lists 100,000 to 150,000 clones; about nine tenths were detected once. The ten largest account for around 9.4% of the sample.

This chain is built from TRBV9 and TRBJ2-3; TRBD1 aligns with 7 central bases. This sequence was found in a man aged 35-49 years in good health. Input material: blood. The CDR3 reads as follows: CASSVRGLGLSTDTQYF. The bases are TGTGCCAGCAGCGTTAGGGGGCTAGGACTCAGCACAGATACGCAGTATTTT.